A single T cell receptor (beta chain) is shown here with its context. What it recognizes is unknown. Libraries were prepared by immunoSEQ multiplex PCR; TCRdb keeps only in-frame clonotypes and omits some of them. Altogether 120,000 or so clones are present, about 82% being singletons, with the ten largest covering approximately 5%. This CDR3 comprises 16 residues. The data were taken from a study of a mutant IDH1 vaccine in newly diagnosed glioma. Study-wide findings and caveats: Immune responses induced by vaccination arose in 90% to 95% of the patients.

Time point defined: week 11, during vaccination. Each dose of the vaccine consisted of 300 ug of mutant IDH1 20-mer peptide, with topical imiquimod. The rearrangement uses TRBV21-1 and TRBJ1-2; the table's D call, TRBD1, was not checked against the DNA. TRBV21-1 is listed as a pseudogene. The source is a man aged 40-49 years with glioma. Sequenced material: PBMCs, taken from a glioma patient whose treatment included an IDH1 peptide vaccine. The CDR3 bases are TGTGCCAGCAGCAAGATTTCAGGGGCGAAAGATCATGGCTACACCTTC. This translates into CASSKISGAKDHGYTF.